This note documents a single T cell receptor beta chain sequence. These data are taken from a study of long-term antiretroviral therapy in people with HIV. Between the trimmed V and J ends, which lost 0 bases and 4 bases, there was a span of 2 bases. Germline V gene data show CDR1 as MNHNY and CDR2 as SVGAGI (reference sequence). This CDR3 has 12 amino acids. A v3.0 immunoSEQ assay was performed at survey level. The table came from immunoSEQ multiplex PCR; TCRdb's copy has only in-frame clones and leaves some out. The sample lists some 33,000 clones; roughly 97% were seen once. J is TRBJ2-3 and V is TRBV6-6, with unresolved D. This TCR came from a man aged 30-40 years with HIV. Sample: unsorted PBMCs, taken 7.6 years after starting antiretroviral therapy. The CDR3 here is CASSYSSDTQYF. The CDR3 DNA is TGTGCCAGCAGTTACTCGTCAGATACGCAGTATTTT.